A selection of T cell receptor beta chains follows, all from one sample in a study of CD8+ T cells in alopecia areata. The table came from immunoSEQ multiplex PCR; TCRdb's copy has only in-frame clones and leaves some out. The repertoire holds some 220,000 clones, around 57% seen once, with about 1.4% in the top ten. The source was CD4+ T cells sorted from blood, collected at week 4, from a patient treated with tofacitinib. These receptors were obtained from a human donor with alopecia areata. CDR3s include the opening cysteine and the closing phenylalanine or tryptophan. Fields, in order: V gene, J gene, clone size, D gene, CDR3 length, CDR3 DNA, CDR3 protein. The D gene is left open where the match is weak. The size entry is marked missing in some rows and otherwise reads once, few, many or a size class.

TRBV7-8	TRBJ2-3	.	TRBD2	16	TGTGACAGCAGCTCGACTAGCGGGACCTTCACAGATACGCAGTATTTT	CDSSSTSGTFTDTQYF
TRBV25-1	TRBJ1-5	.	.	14	TGTGCCAGCAGTCAACTGGACAGCAATCAGCCCCAGCATTTT	CASSQLDSNQPQHF
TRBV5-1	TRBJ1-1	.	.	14	TGCGCCAGCAGCTTACAGCGGGGGAACACTGAAGCTTTCTTT	CASSLQRGNTEAFF
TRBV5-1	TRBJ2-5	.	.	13	TGCGCCAGCAGCTTGCGCGGAGGAGAGACCCAGTACTTC	CASSLRGGETQYF
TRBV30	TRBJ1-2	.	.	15	TGTGCCTGGAGTGTATCGATACAGGGAGGACATGGCTACACCTTC	CAWSVSIQGGHGYTF
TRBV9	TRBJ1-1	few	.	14	TGTGCCAGCAGCGCCCAGGGAAAGAACACTGAAGCTTTCTTT	CASSAQGKNTEAFF
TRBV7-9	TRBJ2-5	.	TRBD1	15	TGTGCCAGCAGTGTTGGGACAGGTCTAGGGGAGACCCAGTACTTC	CASSVGTGLGETQYF
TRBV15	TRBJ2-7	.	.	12	TGTGCCACCAGCAGAGATGGCTACGAGCAGTACTTC	CATSRDGYEQYF
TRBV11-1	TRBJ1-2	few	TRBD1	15	TGTGCCAGCAGCTTGGAGGGACAGGGGGCGTCGGACTACACCTTC	CASSLEGQGASDYTF
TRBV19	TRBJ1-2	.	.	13	TGTGCCAGTAGTCTCGTCGGGGATTATGGCTACACCTTC	CASSLVGDYGYTF
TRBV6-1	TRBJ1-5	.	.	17	TGTGCCAGCAGTGAACCCGCGGGTGGGGTTGGAAATCAGCCCCAGCATTTT	CASSEPAGGVGNQPQHF
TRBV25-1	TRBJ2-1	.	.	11	TGTGCCAGCAGTGAATCCGGGCCACAGTTCTTC	CASSESGPQFF
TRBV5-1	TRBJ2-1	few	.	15	TGCGCCAGCAGCGCCCTCGAAAAAACCTACAATGAGCAGTTCTTC	CASSALEKTYNEQFF
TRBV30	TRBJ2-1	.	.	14	TGTGCCTGGAGTGTACTAAGCTCCTACAATGAGCAGTTCTTC	CAWSVLSSYNEQFF
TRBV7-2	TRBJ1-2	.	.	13	TGTGCCAGCAGCTCCACAGGGTTTGATGGCTACACCTTC	CASSSTGFDGYTF
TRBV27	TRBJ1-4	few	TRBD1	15	TGTGCCAGCAGTCGATGGACAGGCGGGGGAGAAAAACTGTTTTTT	CASSRWTGGGEKLFF
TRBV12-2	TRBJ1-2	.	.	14	TGTGCAAGTCGCGCCCGAGAACGGGGCTACGGCTACACCTTC	CASRARERGYGYTF
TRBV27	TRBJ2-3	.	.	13	TGTGCCAGCAGTTTTCTTGCTAGTGATACGCAGTATTTT	CASSFLASDTQYF
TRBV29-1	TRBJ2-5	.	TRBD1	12	TGCAGCGCTGGCGGACAGGGAGAGACCCAGTACTTC	CSAGGQGETQYF
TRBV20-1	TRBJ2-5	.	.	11	TGCAGTGCTAGAAAGAAAGAGACCCAGTACTTC	CSARKKETQYF
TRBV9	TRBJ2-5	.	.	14	TGTGCCAGCAGCGTAGGACACATTCAAGAGACCCAGTACTTC	CASSVGHIQETQYF
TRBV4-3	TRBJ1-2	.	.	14	TGCGCCAGCAGCCAAGATATAGCTAACTATGGCTACACCTTC	CASSQDIANYGYTF
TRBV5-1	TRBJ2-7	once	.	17	TGCGCCAGCAGCTTGGAAGTTGGTTTCGACGGCTCCTACGAGCAGTACTTC	CASSLEVGFDGSYEQYF
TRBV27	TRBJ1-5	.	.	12	TGTGCCAGCAACGACCTTGGGGGGTCCCAGCATTTT	CASNDLGGSQHF
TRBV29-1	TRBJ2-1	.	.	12	TGCAGCGTCTCGGACGGGCTGGTGGAGCAGTTCTTC	CSVSDGLVEQFF
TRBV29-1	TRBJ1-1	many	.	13	TGCAGCGCCCCGAATGATATGAACACTGAAGCTTTCTTT	CSAPNDMNTEAFF
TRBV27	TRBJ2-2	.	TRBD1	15	TGTGCCAGCAGTAAACAGGGGGCGATCACCGGGGAGCTGTTTTTT	CASSKQGAITGELFF
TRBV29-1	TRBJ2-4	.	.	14	TGCAGCGCCCGGACCGATGAGTACAAAAACATTCAGTACTTC	CSARTDEYKNIQYF
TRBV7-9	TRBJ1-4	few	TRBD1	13	TGTGCCAGCAGCTGGACAGGGTTCGAAAAACTGTTTTTT	CASSWTGFEKLFF
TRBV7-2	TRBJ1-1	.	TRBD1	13	TGTGCCAGCAGCTTGACAGGGGTAAAGCGAGCTTTCTTT	CASSLTGVKRAFF
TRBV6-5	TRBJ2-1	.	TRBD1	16	TGTGCCAGCAGTTACCTCCGACAGGGTACCTACAATGAGCAGTTCTTC	CASSYLRQGTYNEQFF
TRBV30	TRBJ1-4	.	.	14	TGTGCTTCGACAGACCCTGCAACTAATGAAAAACTGTTTTTT	CASTDPATNEKLFF
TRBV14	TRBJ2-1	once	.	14	TGTGCCAGCAGCCAAGTATTAGGGGGAAACGAGCAGTTCTTC	CASSQVLGGNEQFF
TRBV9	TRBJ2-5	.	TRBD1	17	TGTGCCAGCAGCGCGGGCCCCCTTGGGACAGGGCAAGAGACCCAGTACTTC	CASSAGPLGTGQETQYF
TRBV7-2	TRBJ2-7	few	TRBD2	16	TGTGCCAGCAGCCTGAGCCCTAGCGGGGGGGGTCACGAGCAGTACTTC	CASSLSPSGGGHEQYF
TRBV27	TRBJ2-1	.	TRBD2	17	TGTGCCAGCAGTTTCCTTCGGCGGGGGAGCTCCTACAATGAGCAGTTCTTC	CASSFLRRGSSYNEQFF
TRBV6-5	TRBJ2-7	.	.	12	TGTGCCAGCAGTTACTCGGCGGGCGAGCAGTACTTC	CASSYSAGEQYF
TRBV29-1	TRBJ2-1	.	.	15	TGCAGCGTTGAAGGGGGGCAGGGGATAAGCTATGAGCAGTTCTTC	CSVEGGQGISYEQFF
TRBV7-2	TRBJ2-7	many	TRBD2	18	TGTGCCAGCAGCCCTGGACTAGCGGGGGCCGTTTTCTCCTACGAGCAGTACTTC	CASSPGLAGAVFSYEQYF
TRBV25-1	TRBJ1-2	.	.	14	TGTGCCAGCAGTGATACCGTCAGGGGTTATGGCTACACCTTC	CASSDTVRGYGYTF
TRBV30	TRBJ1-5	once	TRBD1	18	TGTGCCTGGAGTCCCCCACGGGGGACAGGGGGAGGTAATCAGCCCCAGCATTTT	CAWSPPRGTGGGNQPQHF
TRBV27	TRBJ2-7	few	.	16	TGTGCCAGCAGTTTATCTTCTCTACCGCCGTACTACGAGCAGTACTTC	CASSLSSLPPYYEQYF
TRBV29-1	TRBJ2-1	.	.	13	TGCAGCGTTGGTAAGGGAACCTACAATGAGCAGTTCTTC	CSVGKGTYNEQFF
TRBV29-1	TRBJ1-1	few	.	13	TGCAGCGTAGAGATACAGGGAGCTCGAGCAGCTTTCTTT	CSVEIQGARAAFF
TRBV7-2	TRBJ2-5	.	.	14	TGTGCCAGCAGACCGACAGGGAGGGGAGAGACCCAGTACTTC	CASRPTGRGETQYF
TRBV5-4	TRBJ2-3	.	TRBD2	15	TGTGCCAGCAGCTCCGGGACTAGCGTAATTGGTACGCAGTATTTT	CASSSGTSVIGTQYF
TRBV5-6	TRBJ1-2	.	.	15	TGTGCCAGCAACCCCCCGGGAGCGGAGAGCTATGGCTACACCTTC	CASNPPGAESYGYTF
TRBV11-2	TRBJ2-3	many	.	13	TGTGCCAGCAGCCCCCCGTACACAGATACGCAGTATTTT	CASSPPYTDTQYF
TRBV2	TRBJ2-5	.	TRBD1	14	TGTGCCAGCAGGGTAGACAGGGGGACGGAGACCCAGTACTTC	CASRVDRGTETQYF
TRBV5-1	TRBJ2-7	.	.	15	TGCGCCAGCAGCTTAGATGCCTACAACTCCTACGAGCAGTACTTC	CASSLDAYNSYEQYF
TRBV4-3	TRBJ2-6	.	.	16	TGCGCCAGCAGCCAAGACGGTCTCTCTGGGGCCAACGTCCTGACTTTC	CASSQDGLSGANVLTF
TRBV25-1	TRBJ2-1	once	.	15	TGTGCCAGCAGTGAAACCCGAATTAGGGACAATGAGCAGTTCTTC	CASSETRIRDNEQFF
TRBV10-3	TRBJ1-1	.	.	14	TGTGCCATCAGTCCCTGGGAGCGTAACACTGAAGCTTTCTTT	CAISPWERNTEAFF
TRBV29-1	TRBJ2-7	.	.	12	TGCAGCGCCCGGGCGGCCTCCTACGAGCAGTACTTC	CSARAASYEQYF
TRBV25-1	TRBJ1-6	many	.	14	TGTGCCAGCAGTGACCTCTCCTATAATTCACCCCTCCACTTT	CASSDLSYNSPLHF